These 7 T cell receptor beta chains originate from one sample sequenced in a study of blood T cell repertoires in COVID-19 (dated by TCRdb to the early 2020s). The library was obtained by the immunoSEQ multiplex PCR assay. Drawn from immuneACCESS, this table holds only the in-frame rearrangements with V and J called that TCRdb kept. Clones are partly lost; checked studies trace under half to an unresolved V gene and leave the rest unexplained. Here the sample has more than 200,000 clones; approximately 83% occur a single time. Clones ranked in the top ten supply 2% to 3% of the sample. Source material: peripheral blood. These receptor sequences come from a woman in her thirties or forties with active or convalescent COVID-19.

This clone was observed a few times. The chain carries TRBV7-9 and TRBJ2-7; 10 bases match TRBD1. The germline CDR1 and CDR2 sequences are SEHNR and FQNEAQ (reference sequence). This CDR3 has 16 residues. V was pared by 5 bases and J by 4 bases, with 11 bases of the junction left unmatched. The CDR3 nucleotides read TGTGCCAGCAGCCCCTCGCTCCGGACAGGGGGTTACGAGCAGTACTTC. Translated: CASSPSLRTGGYEQYF.

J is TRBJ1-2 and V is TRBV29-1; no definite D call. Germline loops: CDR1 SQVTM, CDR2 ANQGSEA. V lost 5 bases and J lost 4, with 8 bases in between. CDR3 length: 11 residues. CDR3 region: CSVRLTYGYTF. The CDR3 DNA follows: TGCAGCGTTAGACTCACCTATGGCTACACCTTC.

In DNA form, the CDR3 reads TGTGCCAGCAGCTTAGAGTTGACAGGGTCCGGGCAGTACTTC. Protein sequence: CASSLELTGSGQYF. This chain joins TRBV7-8 and TRBJ2-7; 7 bases match TRBD1. The V and J ends lost 1 base and 9 bases, in that order; junction bases with no gene match: 9. The CDR3 has 14 amino acids. The germline CDR1 and CDR2 sequences are SGHVS and FQNEAQ.

The CDR3 spells CASSWGGVNEKLFF. In nucleotides, the CDR3 is TGTGCCAGCAGCTGGGGGGGGGTTAATGAAAAACTGTTTTTT. V usage is TRBV28 and J usage is TRBJ1-4, with a tentative D call TRBD1 (5 bases). Germline V lookup: CDR1 MDHEN, CDR2 SYDVKM. With 6 bases removed from V and 4 bases from J, the gap between germline ends came to 12 bases. The CDR3 consists of 14 residues.

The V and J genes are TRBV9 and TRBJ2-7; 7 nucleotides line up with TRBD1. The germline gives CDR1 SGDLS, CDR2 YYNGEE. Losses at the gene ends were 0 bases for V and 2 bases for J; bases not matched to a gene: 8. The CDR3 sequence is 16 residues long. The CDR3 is CASSVGPTGITYEQYF. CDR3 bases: TGTGCCAGCAGCGTAGGTCCGACAGGGATCACCTACGAGCAGTACTTC.

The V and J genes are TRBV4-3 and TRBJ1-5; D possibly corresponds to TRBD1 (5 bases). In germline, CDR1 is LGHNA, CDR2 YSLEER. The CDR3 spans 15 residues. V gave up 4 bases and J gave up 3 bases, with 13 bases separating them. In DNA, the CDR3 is TGCGCCAGCAGCCGGGACTCCCATCACAATCAGCCCCAGCATTTT. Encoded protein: CASSRDSHHNQPQHF.

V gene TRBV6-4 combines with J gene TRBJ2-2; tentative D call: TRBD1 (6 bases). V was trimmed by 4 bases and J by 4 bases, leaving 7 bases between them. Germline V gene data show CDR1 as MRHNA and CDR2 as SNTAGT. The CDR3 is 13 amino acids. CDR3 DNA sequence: TGTGCCAGCAGTGTACAGGGCACCGGGGAGCTGTTTTTT. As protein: CASSVQGTGELFF.